These T cell receptor beta chains were read from a single sample in a study of early T cells in non-severe SARS-CoV-2 infection. TCRdb re-called the 5' RACE reads through MiXCR, storing one row per CDR3 protein. The sample includes 62,000 or so distinct CDR3 sequences, more than 7% of them seen just once. The sample consisted of whole blood, taken at baseline. The origin of the receptors is an adult who was a healthcare worker with PCR-confirmed SARS-CoV-2 infection or an uninfected control (not recorded which). The CDR3 runs from the conserved cysteine through the conserved F or W. The D gene is left open where the match is weak.

v_gene	d_gene	j_gene	CDR3aa
TRBV20-1	TRBD2	TRBJ2-7	CSARDETSGSYEQYF
TRBV6-5	-	TRBJ1-2	CASSYSNRPNYGYTF
TRBV7-2	TRBD1	TRBJ1-5	CASSLSTGGGQPQHF
TRBV12-3/TRBV12-4	-	TRBJ1-2	CASTPSGEGYGYTF
TRBV2	-	TRBJ2-3	CASTLFRGDTQYF
TRBV25-1	-	TRBJ2-5	CASSELETQYF
TRBV15	TRBD2	TRBJ2-7	CATSARKGIAGGYEQYF
TRBV5-1	TRBD2	TRBJ2-1	CASSYLAGGPNNEQFF
TRBV5-4	TRBD2	TRBJ2-7	CASSLEREDYEQYF
TRBV11-2	TRBD1	TRBJ1-4	CASSFGQGEEKLFF
TRBV12-3/TRBV12-4	TRBD2	TRBJ2-5	CASSFGAGGAETQYF
TRBV9	TRBD2	TRBJ2-5	CASSIGTSGIQETQYF
TRBV7-6	TRBD1	TRBJ2-3	CASSSGQGTDTQYF
TRBV12-3/TRBV12-4	TRBD2	TRBJ2-1	CASSSSGLASLNEQFF
TRBV24-1	-	TRBJ1-1	CATSDLQIRAYEAFF
TRBV3-1	TRBD2	TRBJ2-3	CASSDLAGTSGTPGTDTQYF
TRBV11-3	TRBD1	TRBJ2-2	CASSARTGISAGELFF
TRBV19	-	TRBJ2-7	CASSIGDRPPYEQYF
TRBV7-6	-	TRBJ2-1	CASSFRDNEQFF
TRBV12-3/TRBV12-4	TRBD1	TRBJ2-5	CASSFWGTGDQETQYF
TRBV19	-	TRBJ2-5	CASSPRGETQYF
TRBV29-1	-	TRBJ2-6	CSVVSAGANVLTF
TRBV19	-	TRBJ2-5	CASSVTRQETQYF
TRBV7-8	TRBD1	TRBJ2-2	CASSLVTGGAGAGELFF
TRBV12-3/TRBV12-4	TRBD2	TRBJ2-2	CASSSSGLLNTGELFF
TRBV20-1	-	TRBJ2-7	CSAGTGYEQYF
TRBV7-9	-	TRBJ2-2	CASSRGELFF
TRBV7-9	-	TRBJ2-7	CASSHSGLSYEQYF
TRBV27	-	TRBJ2-3	CASSLKGITDTQYF